The 25 T cell receptor beta chains below all came from one sample that was sequenced in a study of CD8 T cells in Susac syndrome. The RNA, roughly 0.45 to 1 ug, was put through reverse transcription using random hexamers. TCRdb called the immunoSEQ multiplex PCR reads again in MiXCR, with one record for every CDR3 protein. This repertoire shows more than 100,000 distinct CDR3 sequences, just under 95% found once; its top ten account for about 0.3%. Input material: CD8+ T cells from PBMCs. The receptors here all came from a human donor with Susac syndrome.

The rearrangement uses TRBV6-5 and TRBJ2-2; possibly TRBD1 for D (5 bases). CDR3 size: 14 residues. CDR1 is MNHEY, CDR2 SVGAGI, per germline. Trimming left V 7 bases short and J 5 bases short, with 14 bases between. CDR3 bases: TGTGCCAGCAACCTGCAGGGTGGAACCGGGGAGCTGTTTTTT. This codes for CASNLQGGTGELFF.

This clonotype was picked up one time. The chain links TRBV25-1 to TRBJ2-5, with D possibly matching TRBD1 (5 bases). V lost 5 bases to trimming and J lost 1 base, with 11 bases between them. This CDR3 has 14 amino acids. CDR1 is MGHDK and CDR2 is SYGVNS in the germline V gene. CDR3 DNA: TGTGCCAGCAGTTCCTCGACAGTCCAAGAGACCCAGTACTTC. Amino acids: CASSSSTVQETQYF.

As concerns this clonotype: One end of the junction does not line up with germline, which may come from a read error. The chain uses TRBV6-2 or TRBV6-3 and TRBJ1-1; 9 bases align to TRBD1. Germline loops: CDR1 MNHEY, CDR2 SVGEGT. This CDR3 region has 13 residues. As DNA, the CDR3 is TGCACGAGGGACAGGGCAATGCCCACTGAAGCTTTCTTT. It codes for CTRDRAMPTEAFF.

The chain recombines TRBV19 with TRBJ2-2; 8 nucleotides agree with TRBD1. Germline V gene lookup returns CDR1 LNHDA and CDR2 SQIVND (reference sequence). The V and J ends lost 5 bases and 6 bases, in that order; junction bases with no gene match: 23. CDR3 length: 20 amino acids. The CDR3 DNA reads TGTGCCAGTAGTCCTGGACAGGGCCTTGCAGATATGTTGGTTTCCGGGGAGCTGTTTTTT. It specifies CASSPGQGLADMLVSGELFF.

The chain recombines TRBV9 with TRBJ1-1; D perhaps matches TRBD1 (6 bases). V lost 7 bases to trimming and J lost 0 bases, with 22 bases between them. From germline, CDR1 is SGDLS and CDR2 YYNGEE. The CDR3 extends over 17 amino acids. CDR3 sequence (DNA): TGTGCCAGCCATTCTGGTCGGGGGGCGGGTATGAACACTGAAGCTTTCTTT. This sequence encodes CASHSGRGAGMNTEAFF.

The chain uses TRBV9 and TRBJ2-3; 9 nucleotides match TRBD2. The CDR3 runs 16 residues. Germline V gene sequence: CDR1 SGDLS, CDR2 YYNGEE. Trimming removed 1 base from V and 5 bases from J; junction bases left unmatched: 8. The CDR3 bases are TGTGCCAGCAGCGTAAAGCGGGGGGCCTCGGAAGATACGCAGTATTTT. It specifies CASSVKRGASEDTQYF.

V gene TRBV20-1 combines with J gene TRBJ1-1, with 7 bases that match TRBD1. CDR1 is DFQATT, CDR2 SNEGSKA, per germline (reference sequence). This CDR3 has 14 amino acids. With V trimmed by 0 bases and J by 4 bases, 5 bases remained unmatched. The CDR3 region is CSARENRGLTEAFF. For the CDR3, the DNA is TGCAGTGCTAGAGAGAACAGGGGCCTCACTGAAGCTTTCTTT.

The V call is TRBV9, the J call TRBJ1-5; TRBD1 is a possible D gene (6 bases). Germline values: CDR1 SGDLS, CDR2 YYNGEE. V gave up 3 bases and J gave up 3 bases, with 13 bases separating them. The CDR3 spans 15 residues. The CDR3 here is CASSATGTTNQPQHF. CDR3 DNA sequence: TGTGCCAGCAGCGCCACCGGGACAACCAATCAGCCCCAGCATTTT. Full variable domain (outside the CDR3, taken from reference TRBV9 and TRBJ1-5): DSGVTQTPKHLITATGQRVTLRCSPRSGDLSVYWYQQSLDQGLQFLIQYYNGEERAKGNILERFSAQQFPDLHSELNLSSLELGDSALYFCASSATGTTNQPQHFGDGTRLSIL.

The chain carries TRBV25-1 and TRBJ2-3; possible D gene TRBD2, 6 bases. V lost 3 bases and J 6 bases, leaving 13 bases between the germline ends. Germline CDR1 is MGHDK and CDR2 is SYGVNS. This CDR3 comprises 14 residues. CDR3 DNA: TGTGCCAGCAGTGATCGGGGACTCCAGGATACGCAGTATTTT. Translation gives CASSDRGLQDTQYF.

In this sample, this clonotype turned up once. The gene calls are TRBV7-2 and TRBJ2-4; D gene ambiguous. V dropped 1 base and J dropped 9 bases, with 7 bases sitting between them. This CDR3 comprises 12 residues. Germline CDR1 SGHTA, CDR2 FQGNSA. CDR3 amino acids: CASSLGEGIQYF. The CDR3 DNA reads TGTGCCAGCAGCTTAGGGGAAGGCATTCAGTACTTC. Together with reference TRBV7-2 and TRBJ2-4, the CDR3 gives the full variable domain: GAGVSQSPSNKVTEKGKDVELRCDPISGHTALYWYRQSLGQGLEFLIYFQGNSAPDKSGLPSDRFSAERTGGSVSTLTIQRTQQEDSAVYLCASSLGEGIQYFGAGTRLSVL.

The chain has TRBV20-1 and TRBJ2-1, with D unclear. CDR1 and CDR2 from the germline V gene are DFQATT and SNEGSKA (reference sequence). The CDR3 runs to 15 residues. Trimming cost V 0 bases and J 3 bases, with 12 bases left between them. The CDR3 is CSARDTGGIYNEQFF. The CDR3 bases are TGCAGTGCTAGAGATACGGGCGGTATCTACAATGAGCAGTTCTTC.

The chain uses TRBV9 and TRBJ2-2, with 8 bases fitting TRBD2. Germline V gene lookup returns CDR1 SGDLS and CDR2 YYNGEE. The CDR3 runs 17 residues. V dropped 2 bases and J dropped 1; count of bases not matched to a gene: 7. CDR3 in amino acids: CASSVSKSGGNTGELFF. The CDR3 DNA reads TGTGCCAGCAGCGTCTCTAAGAGCGGGGGGAACACCGGGGAGCTGTTTTTT.

The CDR3 sequence: CASSPAQLNTEAFF. CDR3 coding DNA: TGTGCCAGCAGCCCCGCGCAGTTGAACACTGAAGCTTTCTTT. The rearrangement uses TRBV6-5 and TRBJ1-1; D remains unclear. The V end lost 6 bases, the J end lost 0 bases, and 11 bases lay between the germline ends. The CDR3 consists of 14 residues. Germline lookup yields CDR1 MNHEY and CDR2 SVGAGI.

This clonotype has just one count. The rearrangement joins TRBV5-6 to TRBJ1-1, with TRBD1 matching over 7 bases. This CDR3 has 15 amino acids. After removal of 1 base from V and 3 bases from J, the junction contained 6 bases not matched to a gene. CDR1 is SGHDT, CDR2 YYEEEE, per germline. In DNA form, the CDR3 reads TGTGCCAGCAGCTTGTGGACAGGCGGGGACACTGAAGCTTTCTTT. This translates into CASSLWTGGDTEAFF.

The chain combines TRBV29-1 with TRBJ1-2; a possible D gene is TRBD1 (6 bases). V lost 7 bases and J 4 bases, leaving 16 bases between the germline ends. This CDR3 comprises 13 residues. Germline-derived CDR1 and CDR2 are SQVTM and ANQGSEA. The CDR3 sequence: CSAQRGPTYGYTF. CDR3 nucleotide sequence: TGCAGCGCCCAACGGGGGCCGACCTATGGCTACACCTTC.

The V gene is TRBV12-3 or TRBV12-4, the J gene TRBJ1-6, with D unclear. This CDR3 comprises 14 residues. V was clipped by 7 bases and J by 6 bases, with 13 bases between them. The CDR3 region is CASTLTAPNSPLHF. The CDR3 nucleotides read TGTGCCAGCACCTTGACGGCGCCTAATTCACCCCTCCACTTT.

The J gene is TRBJ2-3, the V gene TRBV27, with D unclear. The CDR3 covers 14 residues. V gave up 4 bases and J gave up 2 bases, with 10 bases separating them. Germline CDR1 reads MNHEY; CDR2 reads SMNVEV (reference sequence). CDR3 DNA sequence: TGTGCCAGCAGTTACCGCGGTTCCACAGATACGCAGTATTTT. Its translation is CASSYRGSTDTQYF.

V is TRBV7-9 and J is TRBJ2-1; TRBD1 matches 8 bases. CDR3 length: 15 amino acids. V lost 5 bases and J lost 5; bases outside the gene matches: 8. Germline loops: CDR1 SEHNR, CDR2 FQNEAQ (reference sequence). In DNA form, the CDR3 reads TGTGCCAGCAGCGGTGCCGGGACAGGAAACAATGAGCAGTTCTTC. This codes for CASSGAGTGNNEQFF.

This chain uses TRBV4-1 with TRBJ1-2; weak D call: TRBD1 (5 bases). The V end lost 0 bases, the J end lost 0 bases, and 5 bases lay between the germline ends. Germline CDR1 MGHRA, CDR2 YSYEKL. CDR3 length: 14 residues. The CDR3 loop reads CASSQETANYGYTF. For the CDR3, the DNA is TGCGCCAGCAGCCAAGAGACAGCTAACTATGGCTACACCTTC.

This clonotype was recorded only once. The rearrangement links TRBV3-1 to TRBJ2-5; 9 nucleotides match TRBD1. The trim removed 6 bases at V and 2 bases at J, leaving 10 bases unmatched. The CDR3 is 16 residues long. Germline V gene data show CDR1 as LGHDT and CDR2 as YNNKEL (reference sequence). DNA for the CDR3: TGTGCCAGCAGAAACCTACCCGGACAGGGGCAAGAGACCCAGTACTTC. Protein: CASRNLPGQGQETQYF.

The rearrangement joins TRBV9 to TRBJ1-6, with D unclear. Germline V CDR1 and CDR2: SGDLS, YYNGEE. Trimming shortened V by 2 bases and J by 7 bases, and 4 bases separated the two germline ends. This CDR3 has 12 residues. The CDR3 nucleotides read TGTGCCAGCAGCGTCCCGAATTCACCCCTCCACTTT. Residues: CASSVPNSPLHF.

The gene calls are TRBV11-2 and TRBJ2-7; 9 nucleotides line up with TRBD2. Germline V gene sequence: CDR1 SGHAT, CDR2 FQNNGV. V lost 1 base and J lost 7; bases outside the gene matches: 8. This CDR3 region has 15 residues. CDR3 sequence: CASSLVGGGAGEQYF. As DNA, the CDR3 is TGTGCCAGCAGCTTAGTAGGCGGGGGGGCCGGTGAGCAGTACTTC.

This chain links TRBV6-5 with TRBJ1-1, with D tentatively TRBD1 (5 bases). V was trimmed by 0 bases and J by 7 bases, leaving 9 bases between them. This CDR3 comprises 13 residues. The germline V gene encodes CDR1 MNHEY and CDR2 SVGAGI. The CDR3, as DNA: TGTGCCAGCAGTTACTCGGGACCGAATGAAGCTTTCTTT. The encoded protein is CASSYSGPNEAFF.

The J gene is TRBJ2-7, the V gene TRBV5-1; D unresolved. Germline values: CDR1 SGHRS, CDR2 YFSETQ. This CDR3 has 13 residues. Between the trimmed V and J ends, which lost 10 bases and 4 bases, there was a span of 18 bases. CDR3 bases: TGCGCCGGGAACGGTAGGGTAAGGTACGAGCAGTACTTC. Translated, it gives CAGNGRVRYEQYF.

In DNA form, the CDR3 reads TGCGCCAGCAGCCAAGATAAGGACAGGGGTCTCTACGAGCAGTACTTC. Translation: CASSQDKDRGLYEQYF. The chain couples TRBV4-3 to TRBJ2-7; the match to TRBD1 covers 9 bases. V was pared by 0 bases and J by 3 bases, with 6 bases of the junction left unmatched. Germline V gene data show CDR1 as LGHNA and CDR2 as YSLEER. The CDR3 totals 16 residues.